This T cell receptor beta chain was profiled in a study of OX40 agonist ivuxolimab in advanced cancers. A note on this clone: Its antigen is unknown.

Trimming left V 1 base short and J 1 base short, with 12 bases between. This CDR3 comprises 15 residues. Germline V gene data show CDR1 as SGDLS and CDR2 as YYNGEE. The assay was immunoSEQ multiplex PCR, and TCRdb's table has in-frame clones only and misses some. The repertoire consists of around 68,000 clones, with more than 75% occurring once and the leading ten covering about 0.61%. Study-wide results and caveats: Expanded clones were, on average, more numerous in CD8+ T cells than in CD4+.

The source was CD4+ or CD8+ T cells sorted from blood, collected in a trial of the OX40 agonist ivuxolimab. The chain combines TRBV9 with TRBJ2-7; unclear D gene. The receptor's source is an adult with an advanced solid tumor such as melanoma, head and neck, liver or kidney cancer. The CDR3 protein is CASSVSPPSSYEQYF. In nucleotides, the CDR3 is TGTGCCAGCAGCGTATCCCCGCCCAGTTCCTACGAGCAGTACTTC.